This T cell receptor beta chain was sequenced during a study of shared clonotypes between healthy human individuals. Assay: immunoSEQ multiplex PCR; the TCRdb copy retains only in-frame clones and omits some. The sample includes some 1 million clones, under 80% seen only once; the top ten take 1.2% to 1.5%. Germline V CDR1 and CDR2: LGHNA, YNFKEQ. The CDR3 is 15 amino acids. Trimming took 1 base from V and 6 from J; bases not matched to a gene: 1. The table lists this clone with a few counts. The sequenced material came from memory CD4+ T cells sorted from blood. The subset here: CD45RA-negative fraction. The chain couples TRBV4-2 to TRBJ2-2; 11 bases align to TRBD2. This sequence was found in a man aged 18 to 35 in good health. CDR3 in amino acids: CASSQGLAGSGELFF. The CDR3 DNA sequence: TGTGCCAGCAGCCAAGGACTAGCGGGGTCCGGGGAGCTGTTTTTT.